A selection of T cell receptor beta chains follows, all from one sample in a study of blood T cell repertoires in COVID-19. Assay: immunoSEQ multiplex PCR; the TCRdb copy retains only in-frame clones and omits some. This table holds about 14,000 clones, 80% to 85% found once. Sequences were obtained from peripheral blood. The receptors come from a man between 45 and 60 years old with active COVID-19. Both conserved end residues are part of each CDR3. The order of the fields is D gene, clone size, CDR3 length, V gene, J gene, CDR3 protein, CDR3 DNA. The D gene is left open where the match is weak. Not all rows give a size; the values are once, few, many and, for expanded clones, a class.

>TRBD2|.|17|TRBV7-2|TRBJ2-7
CASSLRGGALGQYEQYF
TGTGCCAGCAGCTTACGGGGGGGAGCCTTGGGGCAATACGAGCAGTACTTC
>.|.|15|TRBV9|TRBJ2-1
CASSVGGGFPNEQFF
TGTGCCAGCAGCGTTGGAGGGGGCTTCCCCAATGAGCAGTTCTTC
>TRBD1|.|14|TRBV19|TRBJ2-1
CASSITSGGGEQFF
TGTGCCAGTAGTATAACCTCAGGGGGCGGTGAGCAGTTCTTC
>TRBD1|medium-sized|14|TRBV19|TRBJ1-6
CASSVDRGDSPLHF
TGTGCCAGTAGTGTCGACAGGGGAGATTCACCCCTCCACTTT
>.|.|15|TRBV4-1|TRBJ1-1
CASSHPGSMNTEAFF
TGCGCCAGCAGCCACCCAGGCAGTATGAACACTGAAGCTTTCTTT
>.|.|11|TRBV19|TRBJ2-7
CASSLAYEQYF
TGTGCCAGTAGTTTAGCCTACGAGCAGTACTTC
>TRBD1|once|13|TRBV12-3/TRBV12-4|TRBJ1-2
CASSLGQNYGYTF
TGTGCCAGCAGCTTGGGACAGAACTATGGCTACACCTTC
>TRBD1|.|15|TRBV19|TRBJ1-5
CASREGQGLIRPQHF
TGTGCCAGTAGGGAGGGACAGGGGTTGATCCGGCCCCAGCATTTT
>TRBD1|.|17|TRBV5-1|TRBJ2-1
CASSLGMGTGANNEQFF
TGCGCCAGCAGCTTAGGCATGGGAACAGGGGCCAACAATGAGCAGTTCTTC
>TRBD1|.|21|TRBV18|TRBJ2-2
CASSPTQQGIAKPANTGELFF
TGTGCCAGCTCACCGACACAACAGGGGATTGCTAAGCCCGCGAACACCGGGGAGCTGTTTTTT
>TRBD1|.|16|TRBV10-2|TRBJ2-2
CASSVLGQENTGELFF
TGCGCCAGCAGCGTCCTCGGACAGGAGAACACCGGGGAGCTGTTTTTT
>.|.|11|TRBV4-1|TRBJ2-1
CASSQDERQFF
TGCGCCAGCAGCCAAGACGAGCGGCAGTTCTTC
>.|.|15|TRBV5-4|TRBJ2-7
CASSLPGVGFYEQYF
TGTGCCAGCAGCTTACCGGGAGTAGGGTTCTACGAGCAGTACTTC
>TRBD2|.|16|TRBV9|TRBJ2-3
CASSVDSGGTTDTQYF
TGTGCCAGCAGCGTAGATTCGGGAGGGACCACAGATACGCAGTATTTT
>.|once|14|TRBV30|TRBJ2-3
CAWSVVKLTDTQYF
TGTGCCTGGAGTGTAGTAAAGCTCACAGATACGCAGTATTTT
>.|.|16|TRBV7-9|TRBJ2-5
CASSRSSNRARETQYF
TGTGCCAGCAGCCGTAGTAGCAACAGGGCCAGAGAGACCCAGTACTTC
>TRBD1|.|13|TRBV5-6|TRBJ2-5
CASSWDSQETQYF
TGTGCCAGCAGCTGGGACAGTCAAGAGACCCAGTACTTC